This is a list of T cell receptor beta chains from one sample in a study of cytomegalovirus exposure and HLA in healthy donors. The data were produced by immunoSEQ multiplex PCR, yet TCRdb's version contains in-frame clones alone and is incomplete. The table shows 150,000 to 200,000 clones, with 77% occurring only once. Sequenced sample: PBMCs. Every receptor here comes from a woman between 40 and 50 years old in good health and CMV-seropositive. Both conserved end residues are part of each CDR3. D genes are given only for firm matches. Clone size is stated in some rows and not others, as once, few, many or a class when expanded.

.,.,TRBV28,TRBJ2-3,CASSEGGGRDTQYF,TGTGCCAGCAGCGAAGGGGGGGGTCGCGATACGCAGTATTTT
TRBD2,.,TRBV6-4,TRBJ2-1,CASSETSGGTNEQFF,TGTGCCAGCAGTGAGACTAGCGGGGGGACGAATGAGCAGTTCTTC
TRBD1,.,TRBV30,TRBJ1-5,CAWSTQGGTGINQPQHF,TGTGCCTGGAGCACTCAGGGGGGCACCGGGATCAATCAGCCCCAGCATTTT
TRBD1,.,TRBV4-1,TRBJ1-1,CASSQDRWQGAMNTEAFF,TGCGCCAGCAGCCAAGATCGATGGCAGGGGGCAATGAACACTGAAGCTTTCTTT
TRBD2,.,TRBV5-6,TRBJ2-3,CASSLFSGGGDTQYF,TGTGCCAGCAGCTTATTTAGCGGGGGGGGAGATACGCAGTATTTT
.,.,TRBV19,TRBJ2-2,CASSILGENTGELFF,TGTGCCAGTAGTATATTAGGGGAGAACACCGGGGAGCTGTTTTTT
.,few,TRBV6-1,TRBJ2-7,CASSLYEQYF,TGTGCCAGCAGCCTTTACGAGCAGTACTTC
TRBD1,.,TRBV11-2,TRBJ1-1,CASSRDRGHTEAFF,TGTGCCAGCAGCCGGGACAGAGGTCACACTGAAGCTTTCTTT
.,.,TRBV5-4,TRBJ2-7,CASSLGAAYTYEQYF,TGTGCCAGCAGCTTGGGAGCAGCGTACACCTACGAGCAGTACTTC
TRBD2,.,TRBV11-2,TRBJ2-1,CASSSRLANNEQFF,TGTGCCAGCAGCTCCCGACTAGCGAACAATGAGCAGTTCTTC
.,.,TRBV30,TRBJ2-2,CAWNKGAGELFF,TGTGCCTGGAATAAAGGGGCCGGGGAGCTGTTTTTT
.,.,TRBV4-3,TRBJ1-2,CASSQVIQGRGSLGSRGYTF,TGCGCCAGCAGCCAAGTTATTCAGGGCAGAGGTAGTTTAGGATCGCGTGGCTACACCTTC
.,.,TRBV6-5,TRBJ1-6,CASGVQEYNSPLHF,TGTGCCAGCGGTGTACAGGAGTATAATTCACCCCTCCACTTT
TRBD2,.,TRBV7-2,TRBJ2-3,CASSQTAAGVFSTDTQYF,TGTGCCAGCAGCCAGACGGCCGCGGGGGTCTTTAGCACAGATACGCAGTATTTT
TRBD2,.,TRBV5-4,TRBJ2-5,CASSLGPSGQETQYF,TGTGCCAGCAGCTTGGGTCCTAGCGGACAAGAGACCCAGTACTTC
TRBD1,.,TRBV7-9,TRBJ2-1,CASSSVGTGGRNEQFF,TGTGCCAGCAGCTCGGTGGGGACAGGGGGACGAAATGAGCAGTTCTTC
TRBD1,.,TRBV7-2,TRBJ2-5,CASRTGVQETQYF,TGTGCCAGCAGAACAGGGGTCCAAGAGACCCAGTACTTC
TRBD1,.,TRBV6-5,TRBJ2-5,CASSDRVQETQYF,TGTGCCAGCAGTGACAGGGTTCAAGAGACCCAGTACTTC
.,.,TRBV5-6,TRBJ2-7,CASIPRGGSGDYEQYF,TGTGCCAGCATCCCACGAGGGGGATCAGGCGACTACGAGCAGTACTTC
.,.,TRBV7-2,TRBJ1-3,CASSPQQAFSGNTIYF,TGTGCCAGCAGCCCACAACAGGCGTTCTCTGGAAACACCATATATTTT
.,.,TRBV7-2,TRBJ2-5,CASSIPGLQETQYF,TGTGCCAGCAGCATTCCGGGACTCCAAGAGACCCAGTACTTC
.,.,TRBV6-6,TRBJ1-4,CASTPSEGEKLFF,TGTGCCAGCACCCCGAGTGAGGGTGAAAAACTGTTTTTT
TRBD1,.,TRBV29-1,TRBJ2-3,CSVEVWDREAADTQYF,TGCAGCGTTGAGGTCTGGGACAGGGAAGCGGCAGATACGCAGTATTTT
TRBD1,few,TRBV6-5,TRBJ1-2,CASDRGLAGYTF,TGTGCCAGTGACAGGGGGCTGGCTGGCTACACCTTC
.,.,TRBV9,TRBJ1-2,CASSGGGQGELGYGYTF,TGTGCCAGCAGCGGGGGGGGGCAGGGTGAACTCGGGTATGGCTACACCTTC
TRBD1,once,TRBV15,TRBJ2-3,CATSREMVGTGFMDTQYF,TGTGCCACCAGCAGAGAAATGGTCGGGACAGGGTTCATGGATACGCAGTATTTT
.,.,TRBV19,TRBJ2-1,CASSIEGGGAEQFF,TGTGCCAGTAGTATCGAGGGAGGTGGAGCTGAGCAGTTCTTC